The clone carrying this T cell receptor (beta chain) has at least ten counts. Researchers amplified the TCR beta CDR3 regions from RNA transcripts. TCR CDR3 underwent first-round RT-PCR with the HTBI primer set. TCRdb used MiXCR to reprocess the multiplex PCR reads, holding one entry per CDR3 protein. This repertoire shows more than 150,000 distinct CDR3 sequences, about 17% found once; its top ten account for 29%. Exclusion followed for patients with uncontrolled infection, other autoimmune disease, pregnancy or lactation. Extraction of PBMCs used roughly 9.4 ml of fresh peripheral blood. The data are from a study of T cells in Graves' hyperthyroidism and ophthalmopathy. Study summary: Peripheral blood was drawn at first diagnosis, prior to all treatment.

The sequenced sample was blood. The receptor was isolated from a woman between 45 and 60 years old with Graves' hyperthyroidism.

DNA for the CDR3: TGTGCCAGCAGCCCCTGGACAGAAACTAACTATGGCTACACCTTC. This encodes CASSPWTETNYGYTF. This chain links TRBV3-1 with TRBJ1-2; tentatively, D is TRBD1 (6 bases). CDR3 length equals 15 residues. Germline lookup yields CDR1 LGHDT and CDR2 YNNKEL (reference sequence). V lost 4 bases, J lost 0 bases, and 12 bases lay in between.